These 21 T cell receptor beta chains came from one sample sequenced in a study of beta chain features in type 1 diabetes. Isolated RNA was reverse transcribed in full, so expressed TCRB transcripts were sequenced. Assay: immunoSEQ multiplex PCR; the TCRdb copy retains only in-frame clones and omits some. Altogether 140,000 to 150,000 clones are present, 8% to 13% being singletons, with the ten largest covering 1% to 1.5%. Sample: naive CD4+ T cells from blood. The source of these receptors is a man between 18 and 29 years old in good health.

This clone was detected many times. This chain links TRBV30 with TRBJ2-6, with D possibly matching TRBD1 (6 bases). This CDR3 has 15 amino acids. CDR1 is GTSNPN and CDR2 is SVGIG in the germline V gene (reference sequence). Trimming stripped 2 bases from V and 1 base from J, with 9 bases between. This CDR3 reads CAWSRGSSGANVLTF. CDR3 in DNA: TGTGCCTGGAGTAGGGGGAGTTCTGGGGCCAACGTCCTGACTTTC. The whole variable domain, remainder taken from reference TRBV30 and TRBJ2-6, is SQTIHQWPATLVQPVGSPLSLECTVEGTSNPNLYWYRQAAGRGLQLLFYSVGIGQISSEVPQNLSASRPQDRQFILSSKKLLLSDSGFYLCAWSRGSSGANVLTFGAGSRLTVL.

The rearrangement links TRBV18 to TRBJ2-7; 8 bases fit TRBD2. V gave up 5 bases and J gave up 1 base; unmatched junction bases: 10. CDR1 and CDR2 from the germline V gene are KGHSH and LQKENI. The CDR3 has 16 residues. This chain's CDR3 is CASSFLSGGPSYEQYF. CDR3 bases: TGTGCCAGCTCATTCTTGAGCGGGGGACCGTCCTACGAGCAGTACTTC.

This clone showed up just a few times. The genes are TRBV5-1 and TRBJ2-5; tentative D call: TRBD2 (7 bases). Trimming cost V 0 bases and J 5 bases, with 8 bases left between them. This CDR3 contains 13 residues. CDR1 is SGHRS, CDR2 YFSETQ, per germline. The CDR3 nucleotides read TGCGCCAGCAGCTTGGGCGGGGGCGAGACCCAGTACTTC. The encoded protein is CASSLGGGETQYF.

This clone was counted only a few times. The V and J genes are TRBV19 and TRBJ1-2, with a tentative D call TRBD1 (6 bases). This CDR3 contains 16 residues. V was trimmed by 7 bases and J by 1 base, leaving 19 bases between them. Germline assignment: CDR1 LNHDA and CDR2 SQIVND (reference sequence). The CDR3 nucleotides are TGTGCCAGTACCGGGGAGGGACAACTTATTAACTATGGCTACACCTTC. It translates to CASTGEGQLINYGYTF.

This clone was seen a handful of times. The CDR3 spells CASRDNEQYF. Here the CDR3 DNA reads TGTGCCAGCAGGGACAACGAGCAGTACTTC. The V call is TRBV2, the J call TRBJ2-7; D might be TRBD1 (5 bases). Germline loops: CDR1 SNHLY, CDR2 FYNNEI. Trimming pared 6 bases from V and 5 bases from J, leaving 5 bases between. The CDR3 spans 10 residues.

This chain connects TRBV5-1 to TRBJ1-2; the D is unclear. The germline V gene encodes CDR1 SGHRS and CDR2 YFSETQ. The CDR3 is 13 amino acids. The V gene lost 1 base and the J gene lost 5 bases, with 9 bases spanning the gap. The CDR3 DNA reads TGCGCCAGCAGCTTGTTAACAGATTATGGCTACACCTTC. It translates to CASSLLTDYGYTF.

V gene TRBV5-1 combines with J gene TRBJ2-5; D might be TRBD2 (7 bases). Germline lookup yields CDR1 SGHRS and CDR2 YFSETQ. This CDR3 is built from 14 residues. Trimming stripped 0 bases from V and 7 bases from J, with 13 bases between. The CDR3 here is CASSLAAGAGTQYF. DNA for the CDR3: TGCGCCAGCAGCTTGGCGGCGGGGGCGGGGACCCAGTACTTC.

In this sample, this clone turned up a few times. The chain is built from TRBV2 and TRBJ2-1; D unresolved. The V gene lost 2 bases and the J gene lost 4 bases, with 9 bases spanning the gap. CDR1 and CDR2 from the germline V gene are SNHLY and FYNNEI. The CDR3 loop spans 14 amino acids. The CDR3 sequence is CASSERVLYNEQFF. For the CDR3, the DNA is TGTGCCAGCAGTGAACGGGTACTGTACAATGAGCAGTTCTTC.

This clone showed up just a few times. This sequence joins TRBV5-1 and TRBJ2-1, with 10 bases that match TRBD2. Looked up from germline, CDR1 is SGHRS and CDR2 is YFSETQ. The V segment lost 6 bases and the J segment 7 bases; nucleotides outside the gene matches: 10. This CDR3 has 15 residues. In nucleotides, the CDR3 is TGCGCCAGCATCCTTTATAGCGGGGGGACGAATGAGCAGTTCTTC. Translating it yields CASILYSGGTNEQFF.

V gene TRBV7-2 combines with J gene TRBJ2-5, with 9 bases lining up with TRBD2. Per the germline V gene, CDR1 is SGHTA and CDR2 is FQGNSA. V was clipped by 1 base and J by 5 bases; unmatched bases: 5. The CDR3 spans 15 residues. The CDR3 loop is CASSLVAGGFETQYF. In DNA, the CDR3 is TGTGCCAGCAGCTTAGTTGCGGGGGGGTTTGAGACCCAGTACTTC.

The chain combines TRBV5-4 with TRBJ1-4, with a possible D match to TRBD1 (5 bases). There are 14 residues in the CDR3. Per germline, CDR1 SGHNT and CDR2 YYREEE (reference sequence). Trimming took 2 bases from V and 4 from J, leaving 9 bases between them. The CDR3 DNA reads TGTGCCAGCAGCTTTGGGCAGGGTAATGAAAAACTGTTTTTT. Its protein is CASSFGQGNEKLFF.

This clone was seen a few times. The rearrangement uses TRBV18 and TRBJ2-7; 9 bases align to TRBD1. Losses at the gene ends were 6 bases for V and 3 bases for J; bases not matched to a gene: 6. This CDR3 region has 14 residues. Germline V lookup: CDR1 KGHSH, CDR2 LQKENI. The CDR3 nucleotides are TGTGCCAGCTCCTTCGGACAGGGGATCTACGAGCAGTACTTC. It is translated as CASSFGQGIYEQYF.

This clone was seen a handful of times. The J gene is TRBJ2-3, the V gene TRBV5-1, with TRBD2 identical over 10 bases. The CDR3 runs to 14 residues. Looked up from germline, CDR1 is SGHRS and CDR2 is YFSETQ. The trim removed 7 bases at V and 3 bases at J, leaving 5 bases unmatched. The CDR3 DNA reads as TGCGCCAGCGAGGGACTAGCGATGACAGATACGCAGTATTTT. As protein: CASEGLAMTDTQYF.

This clone was seen more than once but under ten times. The J gene is TRBJ1-2, the V gene TRBV7-2; D gene uncertain. V lost 5 bases and J 7 bases, leaving 17 bases between the germline ends. The CDR3 extends over 14 amino acids. Germline V gene sequence: CDR1 SGHTA, CDR2 FQGNSA. DNA of the CDR3: TGTGCCAGCAGCCGCCAGAGGGTCGTCTCTGGCTACACCTTC. Protein: CASSRQRVVSGYTF.

In DNA form, the CDR3 reads TGTGCCTGGAGAGCCGGGACTAGCGGCACAGATACGCAGTATTTT. Translation gives CAWRAGTSGTDTQYF. The J gene is TRBJ2-3, the V gene TRBV30, with 10 nucleotides matching TRBD2. CDR1 and CDR2 (germline): GTSNPN, SVGIG (reference sequence). The CDR3 has 15 amino acids. Trimming at V came to 3 bases and at J to 1 base, leaving 4 bases not matched to a gene.

This chain links TRBV5-4 with TRBJ2-1, with a possible D match to TRBD1 (5 bases). Germline lookup yields CDR1 SGHNT and CDR2 YYREEE (reference sequence). Trimming cost V 5 bases and J 6 bases, with 21 bases left between them. There are 16 residues in the CDR3. The CDR3: CASSPRVRTPFNEQFF. CDR3 nucleotides: TGTGCCAGCAGTCCCAGGGTCCGGACCCCGTTCAATGAGCAGTTCTTC. Complete variable domain (other parts from reference TRBV5-4 and TRBJ2-1): ETGVTQSPTHLIKTRGQQVTLRCSSQSGHNTVSWYQQALGQGPQFIFQYYREEENGRGNFPPRFSGLQFPNYSSELNVNALELDDSALYLCASSPRVRTPFNEQFFGPGTRLTVL.

This clone has a handful of counts. This chain uses TRBV7-2 with TRBJ2-1, with TRBD1 matching over 7 bases. Trimming at V came to 5 bases and at J to 0 bases, leaving 10 bases not matched to a gene. The CDR3 has 17 amino acids. The germline gives CDR1 SGHTA, CDR2 FQGNSA. CDR3 nucleotide sequence: TGTGCCAGCAGCGATATCTTCCGGGACAGCTCCTACAATGAGCAGTTCTTC. This translates into CASSDIFRDSSYNEQFF.

In this sample, this clone turned up a few times. This chain uses TRBV6-1 with TRBJ1-5; 8 positions agree with TRBD1. The germline CDR1 and CDR2 sequences are MNHNS and SASEGT. The length of the CDR3 is 14 residues. V dropped 6 bases and J dropped 2; count of bases not matched to a gene: 3. Written as DNA, the CDR3 is TGTGCCAGCAGCGTGACAGGGGGCAATCAGCCCCAGCATTTT. Its protein is CASSVTGGNQPQHF.

This clone has more than one count but fewer than ten. This sequence joins TRBV25-1 and TRBJ2-6, with D maybe TRBD1 (6 bases). Trimming removed 0 bases from V and 4 bases from J, with 13 bases in between. Germline lookup yields CDR1 MGHDK and CDR2 SYGVNS. The length of the CDR3 is 17 residues. The CDR3 coding sequence is TGTGCCAGCAGTGAATATGAGGGGGTCTCCGGGGCCAACGTCCTGACTTTC. Amino acid sequence: CASSEYEGVSGANVLTF.

This clone has only a few counts. V usage is TRBV25-1 and J usage is TRBJ2-5; D perhaps matches TRBD2 (7 bases). The germline V and J ends were trimmed by 8 bases and 1 base, with 20 bases remaining between them. Germline V gives CDR1 MGHDK, CDR2 SYGVNS. This CDR3 spans 16 amino acids. The CDR3 here is CASRRGRGSFQETQYF. CDR3 nucleotide sequence: TGTGCCAGCCGCCGGGGGCGCGGGAGCTTCCAAGAGACCCAGTACTTC.

This clone occurred many times. This chain connects TRBV5-1 to TRBJ1-3, with a tentative D call TRBD1 (6 bases). The CDR3 loop spans 15 amino acids. With 5 bases removed from V and 2 bases from J, the gap between germline ends came to 14 bases. Germline loops: CDR1 SGHRS, CDR2 YFSETQ. CDR3 protein: CASSSRGTPGNTIYF. The DNA of the CDR3 is TGCGCCAGCAGTTCCCGTGGGACACCTGGAAACACCATATATTTT.